This TCR beta chain was sequenced during a study of OX40 agonist ivuxolimab in advanced cancers. Overall study: The patients received agonistic anti-OX40 (CD134) antibody ivuxolimab.

Per germline, CDR1 SGDLS and CDR2 YYNGEE. V was cut by 0 bases and J by 4 bases, with 10 bases left in between. This CDR3 has 14 amino acids. Method: immunoSEQ multiplex PCR; TCRdb's copy keeps in-frame clones and lacks some. The repertoire has approximately 30,000 clones, roughly 80% of them found once; the top ten carry approximately 12%. Collection of blood occurred at baseline, at cycle 4 day 1, and at cycle 7 day 1. The source material was CD4+ or CD8+ T cells sorted from blood, sampled in a trial of the OX40 agonist ivuxolimab. J is TRBJ1-2 and V is TRBV9; tentatively, D is TRBD1 (5 bases). This clonotype originated in an adult with an advanced solid tumor such as melanoma, head and neck, liver or kidney cancer. CDR3 amino acids: CASSVGTTGYGYTF. The CDR3 DNA sequence: TGTGCCAGCAGCGTAGGGACTACAGGCTATGGCTACACCTTC.